This paragraph reports one TCR beta chain. These data come from a study of blood T cell repertoires in COVID-19. Looking at the study overall: The samples span acute and convalescent COVID-19 from the United States, Italy and Spain.

Assignment of participants to cohorts was predicated upon participant-reported clinical history. Before being deemed recovered, Cohort 3 donors had two negative PCRs, clearance, or symptom resolution. Sequenced by immunoSEQ multiplex PCR; TCRdb stores in-frame clones only, minus some. In the table there are around 200,000 clones, approximately 90% of which are singletons. This CDR3 has 15 amino acids. The V end was cut by 1 base, the J end by 2 bases, with 10 bases between. The germline gives CDR1 SGHRS, CDR2 YFSETQ. The V call is TRBV5-1, the J call TRBJ1-5; tentatively, D is TRBD1 (5 bases). Material: PBMCs or T cells enriched from blood (not recorded which). This clonotype was obtained from a man between 25 and 39 years old who had recovered from COVID-19. The CDR3 nucleotides read TGCGCCAGCAGCTTGTCGGGGGATCGCAATCAGCCCCAGCATTTT. Residues: CASSLSGDRNQPQHF.